A single sample gave rise to the 7 T cell receptor beta chains below, sequenced in a study of identical twins. TCRdb reprocessed the 5' RACE reads with MiXCR, giving one entry per CDR3 protein. The profile shows roughly 1,500,000 distinct CDR3 sequences, about 32% of them singletons. Sequencing input: cord blood. All receptors come from a newborn girl in good health.

This clonotype was observed a few times. V gene TRBV13 combines with J gene TRBJ2-7; 8 bases fit TRBD1. Per the germline V gene, CDR1 is PRHDT and CDR2 is FYEKMQ (reference sequence). This CDR3 spans 13 amino acids. The V segment lost 5 bases and the J segment 8 bases; nucleotides outside the gene matches: 8. In DNA form, the CDR3 reads TGTGCCAGCAGCCCAGGGGGCCTAGCGCAGCAGTACTTC. Translation: CASSPGGLAQQYF.

As to this clonotype: A much larger clone differs by one base, so this may be a read error. This sequence joins TRBV10-3 and TRBJ1-2, with 7 bases aligning to TRBD1. This CDR3 contains 13 residues. Germline V gives CDR1 ENHRY, CDR2 SYGVKD. Trimming took 6 bases from V and 7 from J; bases not matched to a gene: 8. CDR3 sequence: CAIRGQPTCGYTF. CDR3 nucleotide sequence: TGTGCCATCAGGGGACAGCCGACTTGTGGCTACACCTTC.

V and J are TRBV6-2 or TRBV6-3 and TRBJ2-7, with TRBD2 matching over 12 bases. The CDR3 consists of 17 residues. Germline V CDR1 and CDR2: MNHEY, SVGEGT. The J segment lost 2 bases and the V segment lost 0 bases, leaving 5 bases of the junction unmatched. The CDR3 loop reads CASSYSKSSGRAYEQYF. The CDR3, as DNA: TGTGCCAGCAGTTACTCGAAATCTAGCGGGAGGGCCTACGAGCAGTACTTC.

The chain couples TRBV7-9 to TRBJ2-7; the D is unclear. Germline V gene lookup returns CDR1 SEHNR and CDR2 FQNEAQ (reference sequence). This CDR3 is 12 amino acids long. Trimming cost V 5 bases and J 7 bases, with 12 bases left between them. The CDR3 protein is CASSDLYNEQYF. In nucleotides, the CDR3 is TGTGCCAGCAGCGATCTATACAATGAGCAGTACTTC. The whole variable domain, remainder taken from reference TRBV7-9 and TRBJ2-7, is DTGVSQNPRHKITKRGQNVTFRCDPISEHNRLYWYRQTLGQGPEFLTYFQNEAQLEKSRLLSDRFSAERPKGSFSTLEIQRTEQGDSAMYLCASSDLYNEQYFGPGTRLTVT.

The chain employs TRBV7-9 and TRBJ2-7; D call uncertain. V dropped 5 bases and J dropped 3 bases, with 11 bases sitting between them. CDR1 is SEHNR and CDR2 is FQNEAQ in the germline V gene (reference sequence). CDR3 length equals 13 residues. In DNA, the CDR3 is TGTGCCAGCAGCCCTAGACCGGGCTACGAGCAGTACTTC. Encoded protein: CASSPRPGYEQYF. The full variable domain, completed using reference TRBV7-9 and TRBJ2-7, is DTGVSQNPRHKITKRGQNVTFRCDPISEHNRLYWYRQTLGQGPEFLTYFQNEAQLEKSRLLSDRFSAERPKGSFSTLEIQRTEQGDSAMYLCASSPRPGYEQYFGPGTRLTVT.

This clonotype was counted at least ten times. This sequence joins TRBV3-1 and TRBJ2-3; 10 nucleotides line up with TRBD2. Germline lookup yields CDR1 LGHDT and CDR2 YNNKEL (reference sequence). This CDR3 region has 16 residues. The ends lost 0 bases at V and 1 base at J; junction bases unmatched: 1. CDR3 residues: CASSQDGLAGTDTQYF. Here the CDR3 DNA reads TGTGCCAGCAGCCAAGACGGACTAGCGGGCACAGATACGCAGTATTTT.

J is TRBJ2-1 and V is TRBV6-5, with TRBD2 identical over 9 bases. Gene TRBJ2-7 matches the end of the DNA better, so the J call may be wrong. CDR3 size: 19 residues. Per the germline V gene, CDR1 is MNHEY and CDR2 is SVGAGI. The CDR3 sequence is CASSYTGLGGRDSYNEQYF. The CDR3 coding sequence is TGTGCCAGCAGTTACACAGGTTTGGGCGGGAGGGACTCCTACAATGAGCAGTACTTC.